The 21 T cell receptor beta chains below were found in one sample sequenced in a study of T cells in Graves' hyperthyroidism and ophthalmopathy. Amplified TCR beta CDR3 regions came from RNA transcripts. First-round RT-PCR with HTBI primers amplified the TCR CDR3 region. MiXCR, applied by TCRdb to the multiplex PCR reads, yields one record per CDR3 protein. The repertoire holds fewer than 450,000 distinct CDR3 sequences, with roughly 17% as singletons. The source material was blood. Receptors were obtained from a woman aged 25 to 45 with Graves' hyperthyroidism that later progressed to Graves' ophthalmopathy.

This clonotype showed up many times. The chain joins TRBV12-3 or TRBV12-4 to TRBJ2-1; 7 bases line up with TRBD1. With 7 bases clipped from V and 1 base from J, the junction kept 7 bases outside the gene matches. The CDR3 covers 15 residues. CDR3 bases: TGTGCCAGCATCGCCAGGGGACAGTCCTACAATGAGCAGTTCTTC. It translates to CASIARGQSYNEQFF.

This chain connects TRBV12-3 or TRBV12-4 to TRBJ2-2; D gene unclear. The CDR3 totals 13 residues. V lost 6 bases to trimming and J lost 6 bases, with 11 bases between them. CDR3 protein: CASRSDTAGELFF. CDR3 sequence (DNA): TGTGCCAGCAGAAGTGACACGGCCGGGGAGCTGTTTTTT.

This sequence joins TRBV6-2 or TRBV6-3 and TRBJ1-6; TRBD1 aligns across 7 bases. Trimming removed 2 bases from V and 1 base from J; junction bases left unmatched: 2. The CDR3 sequence is 16 residues long. Germline CDR1 reads MNHEY; CDR2 reads SVGEGT. CDR3 region: CASSYARGSYNSPLHF. DNA for the CDR3: TGTGCCAGCAGTTACGCCAGGGGGTCCTATAATTCACCCCTCCACTTT.

This clonotype has ten or more counts. The chain is built from TRBV2 and TRBJ2-6; D unresolved. CDR1 is SNHLY, CDR2 FYNNEI, per germline. The length of the CDR3 is 17 residues. Trimming stripped 4 bases from V and 0 bases from J, with 13 bases between. The CDR3 spells CASSGLMSSSGANVLTF. In nucleotides, the CDR3 is TGTGCCAGCAGTGGCTTAATGTCAAGCTCTGGGGCCAACGTCCTGACTTTC.

At least ten counts were recorded for this clonotype. V usage is TRBV11-2 and J usage is TRBJ2-1; TRBD1 matches at 9 bases. The CDR3 extends over 17 amino acids. Germline-derived CDR1 and CDR2 are SGHAT and FQNNGV. V shed 5 bases, J shed 1 base, and the junction held 9 bases outside the gene matches. CDR3 in DNA: TGTGCCAGCAGCCCTCAAACAGGGGGCAGGTCCTACAATGAGCAGTTCTTC. Its protein product is CASSPQTGGRSYNEQFF.

The chain is built from TRBV11-2 and TRBJ2-7; D ambiguous. The germline V and J ends were trimmed by 0 bases and 4 bases, with 7 bases remaining between them. There are 13 residues in the CDR3. Germline V lookup: CDR1 SGHAT, CDR2 FQNNGV. This CDR3 reads CASSLEPEYEQYF. The CDR3 DNA reads as TGTGCCAGCAGCTTAGAACCCGAATACGAGCAGTACTTC.

This clonotype was detected ten times or more. The rearrangement uses TRBV7-3 and TRBJ1-4; no clear D. CDR1 SGHTA and CDR2 FQGTGA come from the germline V gene. This CDR3 is built from 13 residues. Trimming took 11 bases from V and 8 from J, leaving 18 bases between them. The CDR3 loop reads CAWLLLTPEKLFF. In DNA, the CDR3 is TGTGCCTGGTTACTCCTAACCCCCGAAAAACTGTTTTTT.

This clonotype has at least ten counts. The CDR3 reads CSVERGDGPEAFF. CDR3 sequence (DNA): TGCAGCGTTGAACGGGGCGATGGCCCTGAAGCTTTCTTT. The chain employs TRBV29-1 and TRBJ1-1, with D possibly being TRBD1 (5 bases). Trimming cost V 2 bases and J 6 bases, with 13 bases left between them. CDR1 SQVTM and CDR2 ANQGSEA come from the germline V gene. This CDR3 has 13 amino acids.

The chain uses TRBV7-9 and TRBJ1-4; 7 bases match TRBD1. The V gene end was trimmed by 4 bases and the J gene end by 3 bases; junction bases not matched to a gene: 8. This CDR3 has 16 amino acids. CDR1 is SEHNR and CDR2 is FQNEAQ in the germline V gene (reference sequence). In DNA form, the CDR3 reads TGTGCCAGCAGCTCTAACAGGGGTCTATCTAATGAAAAACTGTTTTTT. Translating it yields CASSSNRGLSNEKLFF.

This clonotype was detected ten times or more. V gene TRBV6-1 combines with J gene TRBJ1-6; D may be TRBD1 (6 bases). Germline V gives CDR1 MNHNS, CDR2 SASEGT. The CDR3 runs 14 residues. Deletions cut 5 bases from V and 8 bases from J, with 13 bases between. The CDR3 reads CASSYKDRDSPLHF. The CDR3 DNA sequence: TGTGCCAGCAGTTACAAGGACAGAGATTCACCCCTCCACTTT.

This clonotype was seen ten or more times. V and J are TRBV5-1 and TRBJ2-3, with D possibly being TRBD1 (5 bases). Germline loops: CDR1 SGHRS, CDR2 YFSETQ. V was clipped by 0 bases and J by 0 bases, with 11 bases between them. CDR3 size: 16 residues. The CDR3 region has the DNA TGCGCCAGCAGCTTGGGACAGCCGACTAGCACAGATACGCAGTATTTT. Translating it yields CASSLGQPTSTDTQYF.

This clonotype was observed a handful of times. V usage is TRBV4-1 and J usage is TRBJ1-1, with D tentatively TRBD1 (5 bases). CDR1 and CDR2 from the germline V gene are MGHRA and YSYEKL. This CDR3 comprises 13 residues. V shed 1 base and J shed 3 bases, with 6 bases lying between them. CDR3 bases: TGCGCCAGCAGCCAAGTGGGGGACACTGAAGCTTTCTTT. It encodes CASSQVGDTEAFF.

This clonotype was seen ten or more times. The rearrangement joins TRBV20-1 to TRBJ1-1; D gene ambiguous. CDR3 length equals 14 residues. V lost 3 bases and J 7 bases, leaving 18 bases between the germline ends. From germline, CDR1 is DFQATT and CDR2 SNEGSKA (reference sequence). CDR3 nucleotides: TGCAGTGCTAGTGAAAGCCTCAACTCCCTTGAAGCTTTCTTT. It specifies CSASESLNSLEAFF.

This clonotype appeared many times. This chain links TRBV5-5 with TRBJ1-1, with TRBD1 matching over 7 bases. The germline V gene encodes CDR1 SGHKS and CDR2 YYEKEE (reference sequence). This CDR3 is 12 amino acids long. V shed 4 bases and J 6 bases; nucleotides not matched to a gene: 3. The CDR3 DNA reads TGTGCCAGCAGCCCGACAGGGCCTGAAGCTTTCTTT. Its protein product is CASSPTGPEAFF.

V is TRBV11-2 and J is TRBJ2-1, with TRBD2 identical over 15 bases. The CDR3 has 17 amino acids. Trimming at V came to 5 bases and at J to 6 bases, leaving 8 bases not matched to a gene. The V gene's germline CDR1 is SGHAT and CDR2 FQNNGV. The CDR3 here is CASSPTGTSGGINEQFF. CDR3 coding DNA: TGTGCCAGCAGCCCAACCGGGACTAGCGGGGGGATCAATGAGCAGTTCTTC.

Ten or more counts support this clonotype. The chain employs TRBV10-3 and TRBJ1-1; unclear D gene. CDR1 and CDR2 (germline): ENHRY, SYGVKD. This CDR3 contains 15 residues. The V and J ends lost 2 bases and 1 base respectively, with 11 bases between them. CDR3 DNA: TGTGCCATCAGTGAGACCGAGCCAGGGAACACTGAAGCTTTCTTT. Translation: CAISETEPGNTEAFF.

This chain links TRBV19 with TRBJ2-5; D uncertain. CDR1 and CDR2 from the germline V gene are LNHDA and SQIVND (reference sequence). The CDR3 length is 15 residues. Trimming took 5 bases from V and 3 from J, leaving 16 bases between them. The CDR3 is CASSSSGAWEETQYF. The CDR3 nucleotides read TGTGCCAGTAGTTCCTCCGGAGCCTGGGAAGAGACCCAGTACTTC.

This clonotype came up many times. The V call is TRBV12-3 or TRBV12-4, the J call TRBJ2-3; 9 bases agree with TRBD1. V was pared by 2 bases and J by 5 bases, with 5 bases of the junction left unmatched. CDR3 length: 15 amino acids. The DNA of the CDR3 is TGTGCCAGCAGTTTAACAGGGGGCGTGGGAGATACGCAGTATTTT. It encodes CASSLTGGVGDTQYF.

This clonotype appeared many times. The rearrangement joins TRBV11-2 to TRBJ2-5; possible D gene TRBD2, 5 bases. The length of the CDR3 is 16 residues. Germline CDR1 is SGHAT and CDR2 is FQNNGV. V gave up 5 bases and J gave up 2 bases, with 18 bases separating them. The CDR3 coding sequence is TGTGCCAGCAGCCTCGGACTCGGAGCTCTACAAGAGACCCAGTACTTC. This sequence encodes CASSLGLGALQETQYF.

This clonotype was seen a few times. The rearrangement uses TRBV2 and TRBJ2-2; no firm D call. This CDR3 region has 12 residues. Looked up from germline, CDR1 is SNHLY and CDR2 is FYNNEI. The V gene lost 4 bases and the J gene lost 4 bases, with 4 bases spanning the gap. The CDR3 DNA follows: TGTGCCAGCAGTGGACCCACCGGGGAGCTGTTTTTT. It is translated as CASSGPTGELFF. The full variable domain, in which reference TRBV2 and TRBJ2-2 provide the parts outside the CDR3, is EPEVTQTPSHQVTQMGQEVILRCVPISNHLYFYWYRQILGQKVEFLVSFYNNEISEKSEIFDDQFSVERPDGSNFTLKIRSTKLEDSAMYFCASSGPTGELFFGEGSRLTVL.

The V and J genes are TRBV29-1 and TRBJ2-3, with TRBD2 identical over 7 bases. Germline V gene sequence: CDR1 SQVTM, CDR2 ANQGSEA. V lost 7 bases to trimming and J lost 6 bases; unmatched junction nucleotides: 7. This CDR3 has 12 residues. For the CDR3, the DNA is TGCAGCGCTACTACTAGCGTCGATACGCAGTATTTT. Translating gives CSATTSVDTQYF.